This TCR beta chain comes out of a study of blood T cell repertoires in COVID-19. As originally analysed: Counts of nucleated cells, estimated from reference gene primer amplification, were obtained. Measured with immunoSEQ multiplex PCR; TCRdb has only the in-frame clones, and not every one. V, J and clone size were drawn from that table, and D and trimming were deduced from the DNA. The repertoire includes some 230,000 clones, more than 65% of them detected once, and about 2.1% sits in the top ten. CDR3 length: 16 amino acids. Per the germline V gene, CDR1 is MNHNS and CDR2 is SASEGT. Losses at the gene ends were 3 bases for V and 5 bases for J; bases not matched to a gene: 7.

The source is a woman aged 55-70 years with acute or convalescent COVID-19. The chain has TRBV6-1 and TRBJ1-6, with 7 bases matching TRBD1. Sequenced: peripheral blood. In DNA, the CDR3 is TGTGCCAGCAGTGACTGGGGACAGTTGGATAATTCACCCCTCCACTTT. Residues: CASSDWGQLDNSPLHF.